This T cell receptor beta chain was sequenced in a study of blood T cell repertoires in COVID-19. Study-wide context: In each case, the material was cDNA or gDNA derived from T cells, B-cell-depleted T cells, or PBMCs.

Original handling: Reference gene primer amplification in the assay estimated nucleated cell counts. Measured with immunoSEQ multiplex PCR; TCRdb has only the in-frame clones, and not every one. The D gene and trimming were derived from the DNA, and the V and J assignments and clone size from that table. The table shows roughly 160,000 clones, with under 80% occurring only once. This receptor was taken from a woman older than 75 with acute or convalescent COVID-19. Input material: peripheral blood.

The CDR3 protein is CATGTSGGSYEQYF. Written as DNA, the CDR3 is TGTGCCACTGGGACTAGCGGGGGATCCTACGAGCAGTACTTC. The chain has TRBV6-6 and TRBJ2-7; 14 nucleotides align to TRBD2. J was trimmed by 1 base and V by 10 bases; bases with no gene match: 3. CDR1 MNHNY and CDR2 SVGAGI come from the germline V gene (reference sequence). The CDR3 is 14 residues long.